Listed here is a single T cell receptor beta chain. The CDR3 spans 15 residues. The trim removed 4 bases at V and 3 bases at J, leaving 9 bases unmatched. Germline V gene lookup returns CDR1 SGHRS and CDR2 YFSETQ. This record comes from a study of beta chain features in type 1 diabetes. The whole isolated RNA underwent reverse transcription, so sequencing captured expressed TCRB transcripts. Deep immunoSEQ sequencing covered naive, central memory and regulatory T cell samples. Some clones are missing from TCRdb's copy, which holds only in-frame ones; the method was immunoSEQ multiplex PCR. The data show some 220,000 clones, approximately 10% seen once.

This chain connects TRBV5-1 to TRBJ2-5; 7 bases align to TRBD1. The receptor's source is a young man in good health. Sequencing used central memory CD4+ T cells from blood. The CDR3 region has the DNA TGCGCCAGCAGCCTCTACGGGACAGCTGAAGAGACCCAGTACTTC. This codes for CASSLYGTAEETQYF.